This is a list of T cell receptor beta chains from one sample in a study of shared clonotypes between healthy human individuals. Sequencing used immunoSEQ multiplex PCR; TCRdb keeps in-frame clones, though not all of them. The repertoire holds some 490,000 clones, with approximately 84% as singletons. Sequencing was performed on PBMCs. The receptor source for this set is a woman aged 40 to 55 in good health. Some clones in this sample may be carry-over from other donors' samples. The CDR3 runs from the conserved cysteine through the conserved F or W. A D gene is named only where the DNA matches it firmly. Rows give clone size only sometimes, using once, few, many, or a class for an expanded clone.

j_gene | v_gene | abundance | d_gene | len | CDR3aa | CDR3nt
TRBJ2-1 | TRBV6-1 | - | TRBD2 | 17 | CASSGRTTSGNPNEQFF | TGTGCCAGCAGTGGCAGAACGACTAGCGGGAACCCCAATGAGCAGTTCTTC
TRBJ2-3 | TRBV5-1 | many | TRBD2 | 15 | CASSFSGTSTGTQYF | TGCGCCAGCAGCTTTAGCGGGACTAGCACAGGTACGCAGTATTTT
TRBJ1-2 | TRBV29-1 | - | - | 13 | CSVEGGGNYGYTF | TGCAGCGTTGAAGGAGGGGGAAACTATGGCTACACCTTC
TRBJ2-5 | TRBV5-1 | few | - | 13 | CASSLDSQETQYF | TGCGCCAGCAGCTTGGACAGCCAAGAGACCCAGTACTTC
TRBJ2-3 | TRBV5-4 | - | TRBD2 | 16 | CASSGGSSGAGDTQYF | TGTGCCAGCAGCGGCGGGTCAAGCGGGGCGGGGGATACGCAGTATTTT
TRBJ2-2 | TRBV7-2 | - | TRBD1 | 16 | CASSRDRGTHTGELFF | TGTGCCAGCAGCCGAGACAGGGGCACACACACCGGGGAGCTGTTTTTT
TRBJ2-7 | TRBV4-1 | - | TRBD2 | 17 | CASSRGLAGPKSYEQYF | TGCGCCAGCAGCCGAGGACTAGCGGGACCGAAGTCCTACGAGCAGTACTTC
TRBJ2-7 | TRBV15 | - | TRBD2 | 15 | CATSSSRLAGYEQYF | TGTGCCACCAGCAGTAGCCGTCTAGCGGGATACGAGCAGTACTTC
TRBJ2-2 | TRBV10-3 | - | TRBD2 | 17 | CAISGGLAGSNTGELFF | TGTGCCATCAGTGGTGGACTAGCGGGATCGAACACCGGGGAGCTGTTTTTT
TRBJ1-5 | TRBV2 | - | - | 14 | CASRGAGEEGPQHF | TGTGCCAGCAGGGGAGCAGGGGAGGAGGGGCCCCAGCATTTT
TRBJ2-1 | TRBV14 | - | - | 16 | CAISQEGGVPIGEQFF | TGTGCCATCAGCCAAGAGGGGGGGGTCCCCATCGGTGAGCAGTTCTTC
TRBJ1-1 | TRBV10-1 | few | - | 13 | CASRSSRDAEAFF | TGCGCCAGCAGGAGTTCTAGGGATGCTGAAGCTTTCTTT
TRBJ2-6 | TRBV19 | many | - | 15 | CASSIHYSGANVLTF | TGTGCCAGTAGTATCCATTACTCTGGGGCCAACGTCCTGACTTTC
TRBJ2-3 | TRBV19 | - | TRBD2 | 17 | CASSRKATSGSTDTQYF | TGTGCCAGTAGTCGAAAGGCGACTAGCGGAAGCACAGATACGCAGTATTTT
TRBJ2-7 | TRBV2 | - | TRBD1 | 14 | CASSRQGTSYEQYF | TGTGCCAGCAGTCGACAGGGTACCTCCTACGAGCAGTACTTC
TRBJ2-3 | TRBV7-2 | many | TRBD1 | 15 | CASSYGTASTDTQYF | TGTGCCAGCAGCTACGGGACAGCGAGCACAGATACGCAGTATTTT
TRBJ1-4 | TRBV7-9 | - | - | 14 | CASSLAAENEKLFF | TGTGCCAGCAGCTTAGCGGCTGAGAATGAAAAACTGTTTTTT
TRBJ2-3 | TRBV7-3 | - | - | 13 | CASSPTRSDTQYF | TGTGCCAGCAGCCCGACTAGGTCGGATACGCAGTATTTT
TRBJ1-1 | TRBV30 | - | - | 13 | CAWIPTAGGEAFF | TGTGCCTGGATCCCCACCGCCGGGGGTGAGGCTTTCTTT
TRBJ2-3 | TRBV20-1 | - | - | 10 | CSASTDTQYF | TGCAGTGCCAGCACAGATACGCAGTATTTT
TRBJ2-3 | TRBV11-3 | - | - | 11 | CASSHPYTQYF | TGTGCCAGCAGCCATCCGTATACGCAGTATTTT
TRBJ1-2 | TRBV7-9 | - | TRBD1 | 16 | CASSLGGTGSGYGYTF | TGTGCCAGCAGCTTAGGCGGGACAGGGAGTGGGTATGGCTACACCTTC
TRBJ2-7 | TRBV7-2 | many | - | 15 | CASSLVRFSSYEQYF | TGTGCCAGCAGCTTAGTTCGGTTTAGCTCCTACGAGCAGTACTTC
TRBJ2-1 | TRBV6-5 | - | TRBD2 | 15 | CASSPSGLVYNEQFF | TGTGCCAGCTCACCGTCCGGACTAGTCTACAATGAGCAGTTCTTC
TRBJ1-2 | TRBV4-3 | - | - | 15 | CASSLDALANYGYTF | TGCGCCAGCAGCCTCGACGCCTTGGCTAACTATGGCTACACCTTC
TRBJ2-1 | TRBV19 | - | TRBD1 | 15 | CASSGRQGASNEQFF | TGTGCCAGTAGTGGGAGACAGGGGGCGAGCAATGAGCAGTTCTTC
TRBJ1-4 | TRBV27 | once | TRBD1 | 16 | CASSLGRGLLDEKLFF | TGTGCCAGCAGTTTGGGCAGGGGGCTTTTGGATGAAAAACTGTTTTTT
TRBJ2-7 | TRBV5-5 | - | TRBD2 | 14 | CASSFATSGGEQYF | TGTGCCAGCAGCTTCGCTACTAGCGGGGGCGAGCAGTACTTC
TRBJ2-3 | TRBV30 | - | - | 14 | CAWSVGGSADTQYF | TGTGCCTGGAGTGTAGGAGGGAGTGCAGATACGCAGTATTTT
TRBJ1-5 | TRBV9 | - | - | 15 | CASSVDGMYGQPQHF | TGTGCCAGCAGCGTAGACGGCATGTATGGTCAGCCCCAGCATTTT
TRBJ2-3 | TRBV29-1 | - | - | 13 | CSVERGGTDTQYF | TGCAGCGTTGAGAGGGGGGGCACAGATACGCAGTATTTT
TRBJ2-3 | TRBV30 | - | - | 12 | CAWSVSTDTQYF | TGCGCCTGGAGTGTCAGCACAGATACGCAGTATTTT
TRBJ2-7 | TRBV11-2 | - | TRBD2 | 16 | CASSPKGTSGIYEQYF | TGTGCCAGCAGCCCCAAGGGGACTAGCGGGATTTACGAGCAGTACTTC
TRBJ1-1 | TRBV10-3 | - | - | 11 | CAISGNEQAFF | TGTGCCATCAGTGGGAACGAGCAAGCTTTCTTT
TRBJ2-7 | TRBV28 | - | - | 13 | CASSLGRANEQYF | TGTGCCAGCAGCCTGGGCAGGGCCAACGAGCAGTACTTC
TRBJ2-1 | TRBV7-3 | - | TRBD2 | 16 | CASSSRGASGSNEQFF | TGTGCCAGCAGCTCCCGGGGGGCTAGCGGGAGCAATGAGCAGTTCTTC
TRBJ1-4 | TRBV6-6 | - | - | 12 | CASSALGEKLFF | TGTGCCAGCAGTGCATTAGGAGAAAAACTGTTTTTT
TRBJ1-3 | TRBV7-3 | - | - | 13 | CASSSISGNTIYF | TGTGCCAGCAGCTCAATCTCTGGAAACACCATATATTTT
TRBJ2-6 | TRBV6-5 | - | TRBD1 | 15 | CASTLDRAGANVLTF | TGTGCCAGCACTCTAGACAGGGCTGGGGCCAACGTCCTGACTTTC
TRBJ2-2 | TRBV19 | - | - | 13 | CASNSRETGELFF | TGTGCCAGTAATTCCAGGGAGACCGGGGAGCTGTTTTTT
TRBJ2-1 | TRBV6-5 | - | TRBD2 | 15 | CASSASGRAGSEQFF | TGTGCCAGCAGCGCTAGCGGGAGGGCCGGTTCTGAGCAGTTCTTC
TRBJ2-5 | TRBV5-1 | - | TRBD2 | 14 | CASSPSGGIGAQYF | TGCGCCAGCAGCCCTAGCGGGGGGATCGGGGCCCAGTACTTC
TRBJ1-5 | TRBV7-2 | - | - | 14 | CASSLYLTDQPQHF | TGTGCCAGCAGCTTATACCTAACAGATCAGCCCCAGCATTTT
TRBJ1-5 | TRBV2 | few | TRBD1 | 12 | CASALDRRPQHF | TGTGCCAGCGCCCTGGACAGGCGGCCCCAGCATTTT
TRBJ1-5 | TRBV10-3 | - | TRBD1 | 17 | CAISDIATGHSNQPQHF | TGTGCCATCAGTGATATTGCGACAGGGCATAGCAATCAGCCCCAGCATTTT
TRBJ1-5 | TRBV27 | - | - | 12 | CASSFPNQPQHF | TGTGCCAGCAGTTTCCCCAATCAGCCCCAGCATTTT
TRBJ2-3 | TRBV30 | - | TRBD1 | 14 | CAWRSKTGSDTQYF | TGTGCCTGGAGATCTAAGACAGGGTCAGATACGCAGTATTTT
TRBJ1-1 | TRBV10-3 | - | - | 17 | CAISELELGGPNTEAFF | TGTGCCATCAGTGAGCTTGAGTTAGGCGGACCGAACACTGAAGCTTTCTTT
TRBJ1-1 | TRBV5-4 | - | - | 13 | CASSPDPRTEAFF | TGTGCCAGCAGCCCCGACCCCCGCACTGAAGCTTTCTTT
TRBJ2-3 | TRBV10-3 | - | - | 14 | CAILLEGDIDTQYF | TGTGCCATCTTATTGGAGGGGGACATAGATACGCAGTATTTT
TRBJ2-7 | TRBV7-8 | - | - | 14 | CASSFDRNTHEQYF | TGTGCCAGCAGCTTTGACAGGAATACCCACGAGCAGTACTTC
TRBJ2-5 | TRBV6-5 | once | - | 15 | CATSAGQRDGETQYF | TGTGCCACATCGGCCGGACAGCGGGACGGAGAGACCCAGTACTTC
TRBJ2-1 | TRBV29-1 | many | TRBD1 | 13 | CSVRDSLGPEQFF | TGCAGCGTTAGGGACAGCCTCGGGCCTGAGCAGTTCTTC
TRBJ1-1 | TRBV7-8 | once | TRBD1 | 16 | CASSSLGQGSYTEAFF | TGTGCCAGCAGCTCGTTAGGACAGGGATCGTACACTGAAGCTTTCTTT
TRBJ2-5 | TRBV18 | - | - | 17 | CASSPKRGAPQGETQYF | TGTGCCAGCTCACCTAAAAGGGGCGCCCCGCAGGGAGAGACCCAGTACTTC
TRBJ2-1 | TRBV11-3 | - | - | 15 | CASSPKQGSYTEQFF | TGTGCCAGCAGCCCAAAGCAGGGATCCTACACTGAGCAGTTCTTC
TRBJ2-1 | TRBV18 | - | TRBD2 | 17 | CASSLNPGLAGVNEQFF | TGTGCCAGCTCACTAAACCCGGGACTAGCGGGAGTCAATGAGCAGTTCTTC
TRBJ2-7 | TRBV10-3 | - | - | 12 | CATETGSREQYF | TGTGCCACCGAAACAGGGTCGAGAGAGCAGTACTTC
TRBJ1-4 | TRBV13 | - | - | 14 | CASSFDKTNEKLFF | TGTGCCAGCAGCTTTGACAAAACTAATGAAAAACTGTTTTTT